The clone carrying this T cell receptor beta chain was counted a few times. This sample stems from a study of somatic mutations in cytotoxic T cells in rheumatoid arthritis. Whole-study context: No treatment had yet been given when patient blood (less than 31 ml EDTA) was drawn, right after diagnosis.

This CDR3 contains 12 residues. V was clipped by 1 base and J by 7 bases, with 8 bases between them. The V gene's germline CDR1 is SGHVS and CDR2 FNYEAQ. Some clones are missing from TCRdb's copy, which holds only in-frame ones; the method was immunoSEQ multiplex PCR. The sample contains roughly 5,000 clones, 78% of which appear only once. The receptor was isolated from an adult with rheumatoid arthritis. Material for sequencing was CD8+ T cells sorted from blood. The chain employs TRBV7-6 and TRBJ2-7; possible D gene TRBD1, 6 bases. The CDR3 reads CASSLDQGEQYF. In DNA form, the CDR3 reads TGTGCCAGCAGCTTAGATCAGGGGGAGCAGTACTTC.